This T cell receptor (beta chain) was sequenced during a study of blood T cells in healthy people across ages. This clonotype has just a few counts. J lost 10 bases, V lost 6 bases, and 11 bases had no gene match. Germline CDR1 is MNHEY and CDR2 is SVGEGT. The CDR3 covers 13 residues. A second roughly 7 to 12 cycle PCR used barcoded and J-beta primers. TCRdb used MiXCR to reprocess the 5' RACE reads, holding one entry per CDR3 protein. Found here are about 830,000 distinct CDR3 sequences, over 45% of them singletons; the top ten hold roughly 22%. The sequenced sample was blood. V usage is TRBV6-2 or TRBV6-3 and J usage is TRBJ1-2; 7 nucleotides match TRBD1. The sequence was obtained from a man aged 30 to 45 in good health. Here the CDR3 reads CASRRQGSSIYTF. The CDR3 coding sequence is TGTGCCAGCAGGCGACAGGGATCCAGTATCTACACCTTC.